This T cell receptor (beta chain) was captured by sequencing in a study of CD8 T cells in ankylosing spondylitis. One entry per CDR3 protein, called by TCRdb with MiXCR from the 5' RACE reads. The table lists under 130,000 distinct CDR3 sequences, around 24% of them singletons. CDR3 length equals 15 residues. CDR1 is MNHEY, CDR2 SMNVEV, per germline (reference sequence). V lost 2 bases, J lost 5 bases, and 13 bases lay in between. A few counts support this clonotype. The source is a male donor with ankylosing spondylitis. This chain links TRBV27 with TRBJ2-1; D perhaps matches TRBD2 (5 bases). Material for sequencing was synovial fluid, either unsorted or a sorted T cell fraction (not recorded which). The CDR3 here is CASSLRGGGDNEQFF. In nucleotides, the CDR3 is TGTGCCAGCAGTTTACGAGGAGGTGGGGACAATGAGCAGTTCTTC.